This TCR beta chain comes out of a study of OX40 agonist ivuxolimab in advanced cancers. Study details: Males comprised about 78% of the group, whose mean age was approximately 62 years (range roughly 23 to 90).

Clones were read by immunoSEQ multiplex PCR, and TCRdb kept only the in-frame ones, dropping some. The sample contains about 60,000 clones, approximately 86% of which appear only once. Whole-study findings and limits: Both CD4+ and CD8+ T cell populations in blood had undergone clonal expansion by week 6 at 0.1 to 3.0 mg/kg. Nonresponders included some who also had low normalized T-cell clonal expansion.

CDR3 size: 15 residues. Germline-derived CDR1 and CDR2 are SGHTA and FQGNSA. V was clipped by 5 bases and J by 2 bases; unmatched bases: 8. A remark on this clone: The antigen is not known.

Blood draws occurred at baseline, cycle 4 day 1, and cycle 7 day 1. The sequencing used CD4+ or CD8+ T cells sorted from blood, collected in a trial of the OX40 agonist ivuxolimab. The chain joins TRBV7-2 to TRBJ1-2, with 7 bases identical to TRBD1. The receptor was derived from an adult with an advanced solid tumor such as melanoma, head and neck, liver or kidney cancer. The DNA for the CDR3 is TGTGCCAGCAGCCCTCAGGGGGGACTGAACTATGGCTACACCTTC. It encodes CASSPQGGLNYGYTF.